A single sample gave rise to the 32 T cell receptor beta chains below, sequenced in a study of blood T cell repertoires in COVID-19 (dated by TCRdb to 2019 to 2021). The library was produced with the immunoSEQ multiplex PCR assay. Imported from immuneACCESS, the table was reduced by TCRdb to in-frame sequences with V and J called. These copies leave out some clones; in studies compared against another copy, an unresolved V gene accounts for under half, and the cause of the remainder is not known. The sample profile shows under 300,000 clones; 83% of them were found once. The ten top clones hold 8% to 9.5% of the sample. Sequencing was performed on peripheral blood. These receptors were taken from a woman in her 50s who had recovered from COVID-19.

The rearrangement links TRBV28 to TRBJ2-7; TRBD1 matches at 7 bases. The trim removed 5 bases at V and 2 bases at J, leaving 6 bases unmatched. This CDR3 comprises 14 residues. Germline-derived CDR1 and CDR2 are MDHEN and SYDVKM. The DNA for the CDR3 is TGTGCCAGCAGTCCCCGGACAGGACCCTACGAGCAGTACTTC. It translates to CASSPRTGPYEQYF.

The V and J genes are TRBV7-3 and TRBJ2-5; 9 nucleotides line up with TRBD1. Germline assignment: CDR1 SGHTA and CDR2 FQGTGA. The CDR3 sequence is 15 residues long. V lost 4 bases and J lost 5; bases outside the gene matches: 8. For the CDR3, the DNA is TGTGCCAGCAGCTCAGGGACAGGGAGAGGGGAGACCCAGTACTTC. Translating it yields CASSSGTGRGETQYF.

The chain joins TRBV11-2 to TRBJ1-4; the match to TRBD1 covers 8 bases. Germline V CDR1 and CDR2: SGHAT, FQNNGV. V lost 2 bases, J lost 6 bases, and 5 bases stayed unmatched. CDR3 length equals 15 residues. CDR3 loop: CASSLNRGGDEKLFF. CDR3 in DNA: TGTGCCAGCAGCTTAAACAGGGGGGGTGATGAAAAACTGTTTTTT. The full variable domain, with the rest looked up from reference TRBV11-2 and TRBJ1-4, is EAGVAQSPRYKIIEKRQSVAFWCNPISGHATLYWYQQILGQGPKLLIQFQNNGVVDDSQLPKDRFSAERLKGVDSTLKIQPAKLEDSAVYLCASSLNRGGDEKLFFGSGTQLSVL.

The chain employs TRBV6-2 or TRBV6-3 and TRBJ2-3; D gene ambiguous. This CDR3 is built from 14 residues. Between the trimmed V and J ends, which lost 6 bases and 5 bases, there was a span of 15 bases. Germline V lookup: CDR1 MNHEY, CDR2 SVGEGT. The CDR3 region is CASSDLSAQDTQYF. The CDR3 bases are TGTGCCAGCAGCGACTTGTCGGCACAAGATACGCAGTATTTT.

This clone was counted once. The chain joins TRBV2 to TRBJ2-3; weak D call: TRBD1 (6 bases). This CDR3 spans 14 amino acids. The V gene's germline CDR1 is SNHLY and CDR2 FYNNEI. Trimming took 5 bases from V and 2 from J, leaving 11 bases between them. In nucleotides, the CDR3 is TGTGCCAGCAGTTCACAGGGTTTCACAGATACGCAGTATTTT. It yields the protein CASSSQGFTDTQYF.

This rearrangement joins TRBV12-3 or TRBV12-4 to TRBJ1-1; the match to TRBD1 covers 9 bases. J was trimmed by 4 bases and V by 7 bases; bases with no gene match: 4. The CDR3 covers 13 residues. CDR3: CASISDRGTEAFF. CDR3 in DNA: TGTGCCAGCATCTCGGACAGGGGCACTGAAGCTTTCTTT.

This sequence joins TRBV18 and TRBJ1-1, with 8 positions matching TRBD1. CDR1 and CDR2 from the germline V gene are KGHSH and LQKENI. The CDR3 contains 17 residues. The V and J ends lost 5 bases and 5 bases, in that order; junction bases with no gene match: 16. CDR3 in DNA: TGTGCCAGCTCAGTCTCCGAGTGGACAGGGATGGGTACTGAAGCTTTCTTT. Translated, it gives CASSVSEWTGMGTEAFF.

This sequence joins TRBV27 and TRBJ2-2, with TRBD2 as a possible D gene (5 bases). Germline-derived CDR1 and CDR2 are MNHEY and SMNVEV (reference sequence). Trimming pared 0 bases from V and 4 bases from J, leaving 9 bases between. The CDR3 consists of 15 residues. The CDR3 spells CASSLSRTGTGELFF. CDR3 coding DNA: TGTGCCAGCAGTTTATCCCGGACTGGCACCGGGGAGCTGTTTTTT.

The chain employs TRBV19 and TRBJ1-2; maybe TRBD1 (6 bases). The length of the CDR3 is 14 residues. V lost 5 bases and J lost 4, with 14 bases in between. Germline V gene sequence: CDR1 LNHDA, CDR2 SQIVND (reference sequence). DNA for the CDR3: TGTGCCAGTAGTGTGGGACAAGCAATCTATGGCTACACCTTC. Its translation: CASSVGQAIYGYTF.

The chain combines TRBV11-3 with TRBJ2-1; TRBD1 matches 8 bases. Germline V gene lookup returns CDR1 SGHNT and CDR2 YENEEA. V gave up 5 bases and J gave up 8 bases; unmatched junction bases: 11. This CDR3 has 15 amino acids. The CDR3 DNA reads TGTGCCAGCAGCGCCGACAGGGGTTTTGGAGATGAGCAGTTCTTC. It is translated as CASSADRGFGDEQFF.

The rearrangement joins TRBV24-1 to TRBJ2-7, with D possibly TRBD1 on 6 matching bases. Germline CDR1 reads KGHDR; CDR2 reads SFDVKD. Trimming took 8 bases from V and 0 from J, leaving 10 bases between them. The CDR3 loop spans 13 amino acids. The CDR3 DNA follows: TGTGCCACCACTACAGGGAGCTCCTACGAGCAGTACTTC. Protein product: CATTTGSSYEQYF.

Only one count was recorded for this clone. This chain joins TRBV5-1 and TRBJ2-6; D is uncertain. The CDR3 has 16 residues. The germline gives CDR1 SGHRS, CDR2 YFSETQ. V lost 7 bases and J 2 bases, leaving 16 bases between the germline ends. The CDR3 nucleotides read TGCGCCAGCGGAAGCTCCTATACTACTGGGGCCAACGTCCTGACTTTC. Its translation is CASGSSYTTGANVLTF.

The chain uses TRBV2 and TRBJ2-7; D might be TRBD1 (6 bases). This CDR3 region has 15 residues. The V and J ends lost 6 bases and 0 bases respectively, with 15 bases between them. Germline CDR1 reads SNHLY; CDR2 reads FYNNEI. The CDR3 region is CASRKDSSSSYEQYF. The CDR3 coding sequence is TGTGCCAGCAGAAAGGACAGCTCGAGCTCCTACGAGCAGTACTTC.

The CDR3 here is CASSPWSGVEQFF. The CDR3, as DNA: TGTGCCAGCAGCCCGTGGAGCGGGGTTGAGCAGTTCTTC. The rearrangement links TRBV7-3 to TRBJ2-1; TRBD2 aligns across 7 bases. This CDR3 is 13 amino acids long. The germline CDR1 and CDR2 sequences are SGHTA and FQGTGA. V was clipped by 5 bases and J by 9 bases; unmatched bases: 7.

This clone has a handful of counts. This rearrangement joins TRBV6-6 to TRBJ1-2; TRBD1 might be the D (5 bases). V lost 5 bases and J 8 bases, leaving 18 bases between the germline ends. Germline loops: CDR1 MNHNY, CDR2 SVGAGI (reference sequence). The CDR3 contains 14 residues. The CDR3 region is CASSPMSGGRGYTF. CDR3 in DNA: TGTGCCAGCAGTCCCATGTCCGGGGGTCGAGGCTACACCTTC.

The chain uses TRBV14 and TRBJ1-1, with D uncertain. V dropped 1 base and J dropped 7 bases, with 10 bases sitting between them. Germline CDR1 reads SGHDN; CDR2 reads FVKESK. The CDR3 runs 13 residues. The CDR3 nucleotides are TGTGCCAGCAGCCAAGTTCATGGGAGTGAAGCTTTCTTT. Residues: CASSQVHGSEAFF. Full variable domain (missing parts from reference TRBV14 and TRBJ1-1): EAGVTQFPSHSVIEKGQTVTLRCDPISGHDNLYWYRRVMGKEIKFLLHFVKESKQDESGMPNNRFLAERTGGTYSTLKVQPAELEDSGVYFCASSQVHGSEAFFGQGTRLTVV.

There are a few counts of this clone. This rearrangement joins TRBV9 to TRBJ2-1; no reliable D call. The CDR3 runs to 18 residues. V lost 4 bases and J lost 3, with 23 bases in between. Germline CDR1 and CDR2: SGDLS and YYNGEE. The CDR3 protein is CASSFSPLTTSFYNEQFF. The CDR3, as DNA: TGTGCCAGCAGCTTCTCACCCCTAACTACCTCATTCTACAATGAGCAGTTCTTC.

V gene TRBV29-1 combines with J gene TRBJ2-7; D might be TRBD2 (6 bases). This CDR3 is 12 amino acids long. Germline CDR1 SQVTM, CDR2 ANQGSEA. V lost 3 bases and J lost 6, with 12 bases in between. The CDR3 here is CSVERGEREQYF. CDR3 nucleotides: TGCAGCGTTGAGCGGGGTGAGCGCGAGCAGTACTTC.

There are a few counts of this clone. This sequence joins TRBV9 and TRBJ2-5; 7 bases are a match to TRBD2. There are 16 residues in the CDR3. Looked up from germline, CDR1 is SGDLS and CDR2 is YYNGEE. With V trimmed by 1 base and J by 2 bases, 8 bases remained unmatched. CDR3 sequence: CASSVFSLAGQETQYF. The CDR3 DNA reads TGTGCCAGCAGCGTATTTTCGTTAGCGGGTCAAGAGACCCAGTACTTC.

Regarding this clone: Other DNA sequences from this sample encode an identical CDR3 as well. The gene calls are TRBV28 and TRBJ1-2, with D maybe TRBD1 (5 bases). Germline V CDR1 and CDR2: MDHEN, SYDVKM. The CDR3 is 13 residues long. The ends were cut back, 8 bases at V and 5 bases at J, with 15 bases in the middle. The CDR3 loop reads CASRTGVLYGYTF. The CDR3, as DNA: TGTGCCAGCCGAACGGGGGTACTTTATGGCTACACCTTC.

The gene calls are TRBV6-2 or TRBV6-3 and TRBJ2-1, with 9 bases aligning to TRBD1. There are 16 residues in the CDR3. V lost 6 bases and J lost 4; bases outside the gene matches: 10. Looked up from germline, CDR1 is MNHEY and CDR2 is SVGEGT. CDR3 in DNA: TGTGCCAGCAGCCCGTTAGGGACAGGGAGTTACAATGAGCAGTTCTTC. This gives the protein CASSPLGTGSYNEQFF.

This sequence joins TRBV6-1 and TRBJ2-5, with TRBD2 matching 14 bases. V lost 3 bases, J lost 5 bases, and 8 bases stayed unmatched. CDR1 and CDR2 (germline): MNHNS, SASEGT. The CDR3 totals 17 residues. The CDR3 bases are TGTGCCAGCAGTGAGGGAGCGACTAGCGGGGGGGCGGAGACCCAGTACTTC. Translation gives CASSEGATSGGAETQYF.

V is TRBV27 and J is TRBJ1-2; D may be TRBD1 (6 bases). CDR1 MNHEY and CDR2 SMNVEV come from the germline V gene (reference sequence). The CDR3 has 14 amino acids. Trimming removed 2 bases from V and 4 bases from J, with 11 bases in between. DNA for the CDR3: TGTGCCAGCAGTTTACAGGGGCTCGGCTATGGCTACACCTTC. Translating it yields CASSLQGLGYGYTF.

The genes are TRBV6-2 or TRBV6-3 and TRBJ1-5; 7 positions agree with TRBD1. CDR3 length: 18 amino acids. V trimming: 4 bases; J trimming: 0 bases; junction bases outside the gene matches: 12. Germline CDR1 is MNHEY and CDR2 is SVGEGT. CDR3 nucleotide sequence: TGTGCCAGCAGTTTAGATTACCGGGACAGAGATAGCAATCAGCCCCAGCATTTT. Its translation is CASSLDYRDRDSNQPQHF.

This clone came up a few times. The rearrangement links TRBV6-5 to TRBJ1-1; 9 bases line up with TRBD1. Germline V gene data show CDR1 as MNHEY and CDR2 as SVGAGI. CDR3 length: 12 amino acids. The V segment lost 4 bases and the J segment 6 bases; nucleotides outside the gene matches: 0. CDR3 sequence (DNA): TGTGCCAGCAGTTGGGACAGGGCTGAAGCTTTCTTT. Translating it yields CASSWDRAEAFF.

The gene calls are TRBV6-5 and TRBJ2-7; TRBD2 matches 8 bases. This CDR3 has 15 amino acids. Germline CDR1 reads MNHEY; CDR2 reads SVGAGI. The junction had 12 bases not matched to a gene; V was cut back by 6 bases and J by 5 bases. The CDR3: CASSLTGGQGDEQYF. CDR3 bases: TGTGCCAGCAGCCTCACGGGAGGGCAGGGCGACGAGCAGTACTTC.

Only a few counts were recorded for this clone. The chain is built from TRBV6-4 and TRBJ2-3, with D tentatively TRBD1 (5 bases). CDR1 and CDR2 from the germline V gene are MRHNA and SNTAGT. The CDR3 runs to 15 residues. V was clipped by 3 bases and J by 0 bases, with 10 bases between them. For the CDR3, the DNA is TGTGCCAGCAGTGAAGGGGCACTGAGCACAGATACGCAGTATTTT. As protein: CASSEGALSTDTQYF.

The rearrangement links TRBV7-9 to TRBJ1-2, with D possibly being TRBD1 (6 bases). Germline CDR1 SEHNR, CDR2 FQNEAQ (reference sequence). The V and J ends lost 6 bases and 9 bases respectively, with 23 bases between them. The CDR3 is 15 amino acids. The CDR3 loop is CASSRFTGPEASYTF. The CDR3, as DNA: TGTGCCAGCAGTCGTTTTACAGGGCCTGAGGCTAGCTACACCTTC.

This chain uses TRBV6-1 with TRBJ1-2; the D gene is possibly TRBD1 (6 bases). Deletions cut 1 base from V and 9 bases from J, with 12 bases between. The CDR3 has 13 residues. The germline V gene encodes CDR1 MNHNS and CDR2 SASEGT. The CDR3 protein is CASSEVGRGSYTF. As DNA, the CDR3 is TGTGCCAGCAGTGAAGTGGGCAGGGGCAGCTACACCTTC.

The chain carries TRBV7-9 and TRBJ2-7; 8 positions match TRBD2. The CDR3 runs 15 residues. The germline V gene encodes CDR1 SEHNR and CDR2 FQNEAQ (reference sequence). The junction had 10 bases not matched to a gene; V was cut back by 5 bases and J by 4 bases. CDR3 DNA sequence: TGTGCCAGCAGCCCCCCGGCGGGAGGTTCGTACGAGCAGTACTTC. This gives the protein CASSPPAGGSYEQYF.

The chain carries TRBV7-2 and TRBJ2-7, with 8 bases identical to TRBD1. V dropped 5 bases and J dropped 6; count of bases not matched to a gene: 12. The CDR3 extends over 15 amino acids. The V gene's germline CDR1 is SGHTA and CDR2 FQGNSA. CDR3 DNA: TGTGCCAGCAGCGAACGACAGGGGCTGGTGGGCGAGCAGTACTTC. Protein sequence: CASSERQGLVGEQYF. Variable domain in full (rest from reference TRBV7-2 and TRBJ2-7): GAGVSQSPSNKVTEKGKDVELRCDPISGHTALYWYRQSLGQGLEFLIYFQGNSAPDKSGLPSDRFSAERTGGSVSTLTIQRTQQEDSAVYLCASSERQGLVGEQYFGPGTRLTVT.

CDR3 sequence (DNA): TGCGCCAGCAGCCTTGGGACAGGGGAAGGTTACGAGCAGTACTTC. It specifies CASSLGTGEGYEQYF. This sequence joins TRBV4-3 and TRBJ2-7; TRBD1 matches at 10 bases. The CDR3 consists of 15 residues. Germline V gene lookup returns CDR1 LGHNA and CDR2 YSLEER. The junction had 7 bases not matched to a gene; V was cut back by 4 bases and J by 4 bases.